Presented here are 3 T cell receptor beta chains from one specimen sequenced in a study of radiotherapy plus CTLA-4 blockade in lung cancer. Repertoires were generated with immunoSEQ multiplex PCR, while TCRdb's copy carries only in-frame clones and drops some. This sample has under 90,000 clones, with less than 80% found just once. Sample: peripheral blood, taken from a patient treated with radiotherapy plus ipilimumab. The receptors here all came from a human donor with non-small cell lung cancer that progressed on radiotherapy plus ipilimumab.

This clone came up a few times. V gene TRBV4-3 combines with J gene TRBJ2-7, with D maybe TRBD2 (6 bases). Per the germline V gene, CDR1 is LGHNA and CDR2 is YSLEER. The CDR3 totals 15 residues. The V gene lost 4 bases and the J gene lost 3 bases, with 16 bases spanning the gap. The CDR3 sequence: CASSPRGLMSYEQYF. CDR3 nucleotides: TGCGCCAGCAGCCCCCGGGGGTTGATGAGCTACGAGCAGTACTTC.

The sample holds one count of this clone. V and J are TRBV6-1 and TRBJ1-5; D is uncertain. The V end was cut by 6 bases, the J end by 2 bases, with 11 bases between. CDR3 length: 14 amino acids. CDR1 is MNHNS and CDR2 is SASEGT in the germline V gene. CDR3 coding DNA: TGTGCCAGCAGGGCCACGCAGGGCAATCAGCCCCAGCATTTT. Its translation: CASRATQGNQPQHF.

This sequence joins TRBV9 and TRBJ2-5; 8 bases agree with TRBD1. The germline V gene has CDR1 SGDLS and CDR2 YYNGEE. The V gene end was trimmed by 0 bases and the J gene end by 5 bases; junction bases not matched to a gene: 6. This CDR3 spans 15 amino acids. The CDR3 loop is CASSVEPGGMETQYF. The CDR3, as DNA: TGTGCCAGCAGCGTAGAGCCAGGGGGCATGGAGACCCAGTACTTC.